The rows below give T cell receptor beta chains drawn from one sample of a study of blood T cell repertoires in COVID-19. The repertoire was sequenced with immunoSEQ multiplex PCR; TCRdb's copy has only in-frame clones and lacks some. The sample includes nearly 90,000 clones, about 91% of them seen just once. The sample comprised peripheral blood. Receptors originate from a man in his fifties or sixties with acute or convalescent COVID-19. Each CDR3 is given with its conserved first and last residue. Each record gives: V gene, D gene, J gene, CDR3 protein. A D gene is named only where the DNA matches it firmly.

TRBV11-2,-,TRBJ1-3,CASSLEAGARNTIYF
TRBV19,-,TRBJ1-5,CASSFIESNQPQHF
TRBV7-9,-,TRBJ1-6,CASSSPGGPSPLHF
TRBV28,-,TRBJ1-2,CASSSGIDYGYTF
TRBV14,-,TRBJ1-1,CASSQASGSNTEAFF
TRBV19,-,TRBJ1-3,CASTLLGFQAGNTIYF
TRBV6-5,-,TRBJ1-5,CASSSGNNQPQHF
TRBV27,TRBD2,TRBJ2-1,CASSRGTSGSFNEQFF
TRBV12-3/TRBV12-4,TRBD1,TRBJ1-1,CASQDRGLTEAFF
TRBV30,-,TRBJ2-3,CAWNRGTDTQYF
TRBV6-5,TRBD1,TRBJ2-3,CASSYSETGLTNTQYF
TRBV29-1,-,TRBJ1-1,CSVDNFSTEAFF
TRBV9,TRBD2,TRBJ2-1,CASSELAGDYNEQFF
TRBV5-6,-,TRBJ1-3,CASSFLGREENTIYF
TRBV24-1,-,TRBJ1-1,CATSDAPGTGAFF
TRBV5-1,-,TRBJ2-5,CASSSASGLGETQYF
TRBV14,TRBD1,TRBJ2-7,CASSQDRTGPYF
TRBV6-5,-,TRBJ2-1,CASTRTSTYNEQFF
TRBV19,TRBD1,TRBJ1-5,CASSTGTGNQPQHF
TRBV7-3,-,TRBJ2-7,CASSLGRAYEQYF
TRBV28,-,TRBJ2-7,CASSLYVPSRGSYEQYF
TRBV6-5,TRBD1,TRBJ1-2,CASTLTGEFGYTF
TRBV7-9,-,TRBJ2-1,CASSPTTPTYNEQFF
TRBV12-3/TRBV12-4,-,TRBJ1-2,CASSPGSERYTF
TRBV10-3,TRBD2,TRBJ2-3,CAIRGTSGRADTQYF
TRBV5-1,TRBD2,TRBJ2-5,CASSFFLPGTSGRARQETQYF
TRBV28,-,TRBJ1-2,CASSPYTGGSYGYTF
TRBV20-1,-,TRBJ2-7,CSATWGGEQYF
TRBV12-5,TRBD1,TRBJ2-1,CASGLVRTGRYNEQFF
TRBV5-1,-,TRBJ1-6,CASRQNNSPLHF
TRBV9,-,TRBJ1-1,CASSVVPVNTEAFF
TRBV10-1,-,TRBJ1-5,CASSESAGPIGWSQHF
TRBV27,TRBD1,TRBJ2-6,CASSSWETGTPGANVLTF